This T cell receptor beta chain emerged from a study of OX40 agonist ivuxolimab in advanced cancers. Overall study context: A history of anti-PD-1, anti-PD-L1 or anti-CTLA-4 therapy was acceptable, and roughly 40% had some.

Repertoires were generated with immunoSEQ multiplex PCR, while TCRdb's copy carries only in-frame clones and drops some. The sample includes tens of thousands of clones, approximately 80% of them seen just once. Between the trimmed V and J ends, which lost 4 bases and 0 bases, there was a span of 12 bases. Germline CDR1 reads SGHTS; CDR2 reads YDEGEE. The CDR3 is 15 residues long. The chain employs TRBV5-8 and TRBJ2-3; D remains ambiguous. This clonotype originated in an adult with an advanced solid tumor such as melanoma, head and neck, liver or kidney cancer. Sequencing was performed on CD4+ or CD8+ T cells sorted from blood, taken in a trial of the OX40 agonist ivuxolimab. The CDR3 region is CASSTAGRSTDTQYF. In DNA, the CDR3 is TGTGCCAGCAGCACAGCCGGGCGGAGCACAGATACGCAGTATTTT.